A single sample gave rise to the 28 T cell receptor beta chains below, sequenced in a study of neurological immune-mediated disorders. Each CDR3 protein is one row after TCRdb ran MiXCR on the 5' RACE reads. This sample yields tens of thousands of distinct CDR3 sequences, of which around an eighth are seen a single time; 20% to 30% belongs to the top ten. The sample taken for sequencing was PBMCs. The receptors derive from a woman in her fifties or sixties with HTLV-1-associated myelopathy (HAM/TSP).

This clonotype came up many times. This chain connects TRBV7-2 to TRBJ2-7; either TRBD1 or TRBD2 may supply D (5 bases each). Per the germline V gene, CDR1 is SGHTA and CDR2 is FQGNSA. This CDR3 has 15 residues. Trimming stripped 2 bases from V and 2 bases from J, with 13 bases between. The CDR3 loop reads CASSLRLGPTYEQYF. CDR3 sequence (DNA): TGTGCCAGCAGCTTAAGGTTGGGACCAACCTACGAGCAGTACTTC.

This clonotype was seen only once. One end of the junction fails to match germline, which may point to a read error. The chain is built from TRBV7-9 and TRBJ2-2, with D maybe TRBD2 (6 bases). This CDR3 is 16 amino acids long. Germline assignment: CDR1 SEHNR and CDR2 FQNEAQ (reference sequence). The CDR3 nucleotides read TGTGCCAGCAGCTTATACGCTAGCGCGAACACCGGGGATCTGTTTTTT. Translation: CASSLYASANTGDLFF.

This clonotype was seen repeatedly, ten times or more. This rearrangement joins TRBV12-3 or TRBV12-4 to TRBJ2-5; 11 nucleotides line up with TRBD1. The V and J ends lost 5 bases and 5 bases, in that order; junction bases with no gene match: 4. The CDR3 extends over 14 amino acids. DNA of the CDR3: TGTGCCAGCAGTGGGACAGGGGGAATGGAGACCCAGTACTTC. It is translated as CASSGTGGMETQYF.

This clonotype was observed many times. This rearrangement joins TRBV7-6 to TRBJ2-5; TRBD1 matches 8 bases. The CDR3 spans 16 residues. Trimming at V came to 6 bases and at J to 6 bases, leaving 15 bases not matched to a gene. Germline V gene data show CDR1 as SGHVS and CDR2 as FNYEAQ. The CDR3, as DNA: TGTGCCAGCAGTTTGGGGTCCAGGGGGCTCGGGCAGACCCAGTACTTC. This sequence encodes CASSLGSRGLGQTQYF.

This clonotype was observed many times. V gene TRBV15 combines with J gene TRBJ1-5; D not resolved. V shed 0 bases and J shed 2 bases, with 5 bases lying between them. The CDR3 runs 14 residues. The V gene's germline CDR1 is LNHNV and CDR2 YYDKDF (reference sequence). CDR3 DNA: TGTGCCACCAGCAGAGATAATGGCAATCAGCCCCAGCATTTT. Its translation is CATSRDNGNQPQHF.

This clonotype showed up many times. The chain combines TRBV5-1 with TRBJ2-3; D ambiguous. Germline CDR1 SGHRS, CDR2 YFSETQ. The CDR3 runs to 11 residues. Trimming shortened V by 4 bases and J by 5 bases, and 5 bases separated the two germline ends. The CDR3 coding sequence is TGCGCCAGCAGCGCCGGAGATACGCAGTATTTT. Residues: CASSAGDTQYF.

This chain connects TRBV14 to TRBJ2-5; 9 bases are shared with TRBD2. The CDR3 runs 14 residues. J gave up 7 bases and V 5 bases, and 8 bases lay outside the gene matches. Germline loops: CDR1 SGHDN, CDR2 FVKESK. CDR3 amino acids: CASSMTSGRSTQYF. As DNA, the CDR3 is TGTGCCAGCAGCATGACTAGCGGACGATCGACCCAGTACTTC.

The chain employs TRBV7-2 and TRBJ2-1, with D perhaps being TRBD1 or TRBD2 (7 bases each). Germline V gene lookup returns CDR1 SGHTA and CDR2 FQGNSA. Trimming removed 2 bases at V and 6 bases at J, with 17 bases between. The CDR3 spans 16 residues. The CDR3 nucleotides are TGTGCCAGCAGCTTATCAAGGCCCAGGGGGGGCAATGAGCAGTTCTTC. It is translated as CASSLSRPRGGNEQFF.

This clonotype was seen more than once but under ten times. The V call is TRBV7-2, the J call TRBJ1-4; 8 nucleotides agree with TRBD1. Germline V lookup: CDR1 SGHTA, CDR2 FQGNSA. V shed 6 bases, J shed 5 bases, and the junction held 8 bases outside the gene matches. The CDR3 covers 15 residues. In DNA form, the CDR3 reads TGTGCCAGCAGTTTGGCAGGGGGCGGGAATGAAAAACTGTTTTTT. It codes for CASSLAGGGNEKLFF.

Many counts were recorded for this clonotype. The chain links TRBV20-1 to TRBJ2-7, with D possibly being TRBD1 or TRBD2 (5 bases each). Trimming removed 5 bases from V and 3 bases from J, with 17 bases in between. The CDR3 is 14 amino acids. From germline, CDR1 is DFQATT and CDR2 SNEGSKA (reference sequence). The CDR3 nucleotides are TGCAGTGCTGCCCCCGGGACCGAAATCTACGAGCAGTACTTC. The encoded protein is CSAAPGTEIYEQYF.

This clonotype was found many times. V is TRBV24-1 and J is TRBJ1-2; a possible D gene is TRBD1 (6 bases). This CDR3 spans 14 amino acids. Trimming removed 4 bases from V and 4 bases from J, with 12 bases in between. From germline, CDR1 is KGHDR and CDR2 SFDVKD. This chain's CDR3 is CATSDLDSPYGYTF. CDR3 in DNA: TGTGCCACCAGTGACTTGGACAGTCCCTATGGCTACACCTTC.

Here the CDR3 DNA reads TGCAGCGGGGGACTGTGGGCAAGGGAAAAACTGTTTTTT. It translates to CSGGLWAREKLFF. The chain combines TRBV29-1 with TRBJ1-4; possibly TRBD1 for D (5 bases). Germline V gives CDR1 SQVTM, CDR2 ANQGSEA. V was cut by 7 bases and J by 8 bases, with 17 bases left in between. The CDR3 length is 13 residues. The complete variable domain, with remaining parts taken from reference TRBV29-1 and TRBJ1-4, reads SAVISQKPSRDICQRGTSLTIQCQVDSQVTMMFWYRQQPGQSLTLIATANQGSEATYESGFVIDKFPISRPNLTFSTLTVSNMSPEDSSIYLCSGGLWAREKLFFGSGTQLSVL.

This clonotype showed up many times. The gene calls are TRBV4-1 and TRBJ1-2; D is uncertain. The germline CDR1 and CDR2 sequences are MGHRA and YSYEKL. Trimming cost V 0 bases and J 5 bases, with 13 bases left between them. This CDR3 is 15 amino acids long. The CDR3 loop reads CASSQDGTRGYGYTF. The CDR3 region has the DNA TGCGCCAGCAGCCAAGATGGTACCCGAGGGTATGGCTACACCTTC.

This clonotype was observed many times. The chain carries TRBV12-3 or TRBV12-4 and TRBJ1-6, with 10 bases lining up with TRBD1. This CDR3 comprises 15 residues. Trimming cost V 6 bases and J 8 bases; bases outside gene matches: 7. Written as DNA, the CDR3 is TGTGCCAGCAGCCGGACAGGGGGGAGGTATTCACCCCTCCACTTT. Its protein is CASSRTGGRYSPLHF.

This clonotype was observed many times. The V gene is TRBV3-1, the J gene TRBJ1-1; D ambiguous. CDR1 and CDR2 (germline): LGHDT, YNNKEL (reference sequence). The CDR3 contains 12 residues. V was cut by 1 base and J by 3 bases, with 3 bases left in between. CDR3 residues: CASSQGDTEAFF. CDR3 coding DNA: TGTGCCAGCAGCCAAGGGGACACTGAAGCTTTCTTT. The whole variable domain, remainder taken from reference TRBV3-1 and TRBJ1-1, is DTAVSQTPKYLVTQMGNDKSIKCEQNLGHDTMYWYKQDSKKFLKIMFSYNNKELIINETVPNRFSPKSPDKAHLNLHINSLELGDSAVYFCASSQGDTEAFFGQGTRLTVV.

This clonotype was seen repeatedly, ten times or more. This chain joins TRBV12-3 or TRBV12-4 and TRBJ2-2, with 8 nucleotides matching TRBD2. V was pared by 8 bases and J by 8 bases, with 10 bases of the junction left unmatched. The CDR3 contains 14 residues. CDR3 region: CASPSGGGLGELFF. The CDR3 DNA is TGTGCCAGCCCTTCCGGGGGGGGGCTGGGGGAGCTGTTTTTT.

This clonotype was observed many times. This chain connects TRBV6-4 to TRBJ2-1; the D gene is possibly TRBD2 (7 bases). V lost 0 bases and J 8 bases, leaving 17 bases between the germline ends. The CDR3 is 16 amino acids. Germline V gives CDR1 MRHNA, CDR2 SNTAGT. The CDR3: CASSDSGVGGLYEQFF. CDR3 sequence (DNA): TGTGCCAGCAGTGACTCGGGTGTGGGGGGGCTGTATGAGCAGTTCTTC.

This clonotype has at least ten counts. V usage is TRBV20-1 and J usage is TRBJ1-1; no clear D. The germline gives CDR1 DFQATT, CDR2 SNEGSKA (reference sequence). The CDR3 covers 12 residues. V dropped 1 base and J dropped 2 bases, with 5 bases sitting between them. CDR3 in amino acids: CSARAGNTEAFF. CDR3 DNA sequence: TGCAGTGCTAGAGCGGGAAACACTGAAGCTTTCTTT.

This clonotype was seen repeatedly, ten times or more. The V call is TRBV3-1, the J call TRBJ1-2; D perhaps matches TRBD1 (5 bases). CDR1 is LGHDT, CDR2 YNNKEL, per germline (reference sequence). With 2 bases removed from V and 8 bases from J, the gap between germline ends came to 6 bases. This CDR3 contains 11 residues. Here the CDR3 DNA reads TGTGCCAGCAGCCAAAGGGACGGCTACACCTTC. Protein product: CASSQRDGYTF. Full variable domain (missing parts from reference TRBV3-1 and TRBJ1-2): DTAVSQTPKYLVTQMGNDKSIKCEQNLGHDTMYWYKQDSKKFLKIMFSYNNKELIINETVPNRFSPKSPDKAHLNLHINSLELGDSAVYFCASSQRDGYTFGSGTRLTVV.

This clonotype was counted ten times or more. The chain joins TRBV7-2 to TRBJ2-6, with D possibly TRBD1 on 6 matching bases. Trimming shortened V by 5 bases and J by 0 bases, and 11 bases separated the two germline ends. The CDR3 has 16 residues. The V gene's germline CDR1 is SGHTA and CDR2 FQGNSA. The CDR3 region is CASSGGQHSGANVLTF. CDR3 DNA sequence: TGTGCCAGCAGCGGAGGACAGCACTCTGGGGCCAACGTCCTGACTTTC.

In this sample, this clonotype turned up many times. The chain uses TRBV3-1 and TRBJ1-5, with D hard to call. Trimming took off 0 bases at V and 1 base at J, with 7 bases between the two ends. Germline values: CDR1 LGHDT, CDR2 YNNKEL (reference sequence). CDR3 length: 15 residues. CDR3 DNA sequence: TGTGCCAGCAGCCAAGATGGGCTGAGCAATCAGCCCCAGCATTTT. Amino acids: CASSQDGLSNQPQHF. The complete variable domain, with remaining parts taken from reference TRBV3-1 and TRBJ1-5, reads DTAVSQTPKYLVTQMGNDKSIKCEQNLGHDTMYWYKQDSKKFLKIMFSYNNKELIINETVPNRFSPKSPDKAHLNLHINSLELGDSAVYFCASSQDGLSNQPQHFGDGTRLSIL.

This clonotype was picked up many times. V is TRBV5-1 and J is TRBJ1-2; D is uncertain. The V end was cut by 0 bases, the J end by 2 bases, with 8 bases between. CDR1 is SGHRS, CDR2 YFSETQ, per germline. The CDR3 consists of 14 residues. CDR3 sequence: CASSLGTANYGYTF. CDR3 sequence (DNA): TGCGCCAGCAGCTTGGGAACAGCCAACTATGGCTACACCTTC.

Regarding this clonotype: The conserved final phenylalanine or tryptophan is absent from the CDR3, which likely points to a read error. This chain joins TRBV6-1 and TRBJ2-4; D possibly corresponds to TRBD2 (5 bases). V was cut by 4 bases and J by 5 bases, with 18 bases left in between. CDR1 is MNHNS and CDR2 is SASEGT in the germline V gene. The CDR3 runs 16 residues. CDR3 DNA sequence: TGTGCCAGCAGTGGAGAGTTATTGAGGGTGGAAAACATTCAGTACTTA. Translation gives CASSGELLRVENIQYL.

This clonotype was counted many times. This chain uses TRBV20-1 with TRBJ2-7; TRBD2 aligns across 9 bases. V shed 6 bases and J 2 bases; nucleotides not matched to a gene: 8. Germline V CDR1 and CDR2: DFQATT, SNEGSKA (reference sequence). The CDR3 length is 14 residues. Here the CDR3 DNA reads TGCAGTGCGCCGAGAGCGGGGGGACCCTACGAGCAGTACTTC. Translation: CSAPRAGGPYEQYF.

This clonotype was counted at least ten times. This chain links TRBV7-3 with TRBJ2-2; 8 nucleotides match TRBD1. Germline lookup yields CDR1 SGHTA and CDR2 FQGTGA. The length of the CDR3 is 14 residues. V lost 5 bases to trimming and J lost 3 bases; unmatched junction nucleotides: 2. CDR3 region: CASSPGGYTGELFF. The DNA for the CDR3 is TGTGCCAGCAGCCCAGGGGGCTACACCGGGGAGCTGTTTTTT.

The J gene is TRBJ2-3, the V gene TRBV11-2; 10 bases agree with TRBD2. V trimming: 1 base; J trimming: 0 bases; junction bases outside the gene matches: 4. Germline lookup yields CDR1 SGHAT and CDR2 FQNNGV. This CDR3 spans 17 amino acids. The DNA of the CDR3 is TGTGCCAGCAGCTTAGGTCCTAGCGGGGGTAGCACAGATACGCAGTATTTT. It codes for CASSLGPSGGSTDTQYF.

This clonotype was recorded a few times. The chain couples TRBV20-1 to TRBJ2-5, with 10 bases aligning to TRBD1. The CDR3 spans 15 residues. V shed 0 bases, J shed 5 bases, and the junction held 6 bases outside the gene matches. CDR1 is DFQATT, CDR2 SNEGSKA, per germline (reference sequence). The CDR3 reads CSARDTGTGVETQYF. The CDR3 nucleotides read TGCAGTGCTAGAGATACAGGGACAGGGGTGGAGACCCAGTACTTC.

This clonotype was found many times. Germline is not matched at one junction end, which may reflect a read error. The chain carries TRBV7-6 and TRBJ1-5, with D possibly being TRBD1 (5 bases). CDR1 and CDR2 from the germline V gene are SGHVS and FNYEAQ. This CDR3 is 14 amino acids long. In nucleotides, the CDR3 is TGTGCCAGCAGTTTAGGGAGGGGTAATCAGCCCCAGCATTTT. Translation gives CASSLGRGNQPQHF.